This TCR beta chain was documented in a study of CD8+ T cells in alopecia areata. Study-level background: Female C3H/HeJ mice aged roughly 7-10 weeks received skin from spontaneously alopecic C3H/HeJ graft donors aged roughly 6-12 months. Study findings and constraints: Scalp sample data also include resident alphabeta T cells from normal skin. Especially in alopecia totalis/universalis, lesional scalp showed greater clonality than normal scalp did.

This clone was detected ten times or more. Its specificity is unknown. Gene names and germline match the mouse. From the germline J gene comes the end of the CDR3, since the read stops 4 residues before it. V was clipped by 0 bases and J by 0 bases; unmatched bases: 1. The CDR3 loop spans 17 amino acids. Germline loops: CDR1 LGHNA, CDR2 YNLKQL (reference sequence). Reverse transcription of extracted RNA yielded cDNA, which provided the sequencing template. Repertoires were generated with immunoSEQ multiplex PCR, while TCRdb's copy carries only in-frame clones and drops some. The sample holds around 3,200 clones, and no clone turns up only once.

The chain employs TRBV5 and TRBJ2-2, with 10 bases fitting TRBD1. Sequences were obtained from lesional skin. This receptor was obtained from a C3H/HeJ mouse with alopecia areata. The MHC haplotype of the strain is H2-k. The CDR3 region is CASSQEGTGANTGQLYF. CDR3 DNA (partial): TGTGCCAGCAGCCAAGAAGGGACAGGGGCAAACACCGGG.